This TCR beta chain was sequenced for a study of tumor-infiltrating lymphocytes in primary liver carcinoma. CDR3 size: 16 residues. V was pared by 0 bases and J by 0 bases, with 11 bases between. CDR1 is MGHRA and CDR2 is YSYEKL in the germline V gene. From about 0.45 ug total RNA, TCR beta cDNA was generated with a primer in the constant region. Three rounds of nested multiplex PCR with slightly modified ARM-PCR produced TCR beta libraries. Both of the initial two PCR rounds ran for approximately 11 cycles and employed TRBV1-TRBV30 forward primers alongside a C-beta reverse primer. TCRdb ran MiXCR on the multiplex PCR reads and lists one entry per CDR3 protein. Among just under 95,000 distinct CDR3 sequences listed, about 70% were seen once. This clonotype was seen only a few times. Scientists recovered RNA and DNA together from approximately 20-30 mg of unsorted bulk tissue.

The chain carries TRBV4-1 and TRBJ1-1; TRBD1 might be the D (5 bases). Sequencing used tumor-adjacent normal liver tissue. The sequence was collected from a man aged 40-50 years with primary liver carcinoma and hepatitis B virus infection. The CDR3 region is CASSQERAGMNTEAFF. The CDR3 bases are TGCGCCAGCAGCCAAGAGCGAGCAGGGATGAACACTGAAGCTTTCTTT.